A single TCR beta chain is shown here with its context. In the original workflow: Reference gene primer amplification yielded estimated nucleated cell counts. Data came from immunoSEQ multiplex PCR; TCRdb stores just in-frame clones and leaves some out. That table gives V, J and clone size, and the DNA gave D and trimming. The table includes 200,000 or so clones, roughly nine tenths detected once. The data derive from a study of blood T cell repertoires in COVID-19. Study-level background: Samples taken during acute and convalescent COVID-19 were collected in the United States, Italy and Spain. Sources were T cells, B-cell-depleted T cells, or PBMCs; the material itself was cDNA or gDNA.

CDR3 length: 14 residues. The J segment lost 4 bases and the V segment lost 5 bases, leaving 6 bases of the junction unmatched. Germline V lookup: CDR1 KGHSH, CDR2 LQKENI. Followed over time, Seattle patients had been enrolled while infection was active. The clonotype was recovered from a man aged 60-69 years with COVID-19, enrolled during active disease. J is TRBJ2-5 and V is TRBV18; 8 bases map to TRBD1. Specimen: peripheral blood. CDR3 sequence: CASSDRTGRETQYF. In DNA form, the CDR3 reads TGTGCCAGCTCAGATCGGACAGGGCGAGAGACCCAGTACTTC.